Presented here are 27 T cell receptor beta chains from one specimen sequenced in a study of blood T cell repertoires in COVID-19. The method was immunoSEQ multiplex PCR; TCRdb's version includes in-frame clones alone and lacks a portion of them. The repertoire holds about 220,000 clones, with roughly four fifths as singletons. Sequenced: PBMCs or T cells enriched from blood (not recorded which). Source of these receptors: a woman aged 60-75 years who had recovered from COVID-19.

The chain carries TRBV30 and TRBJ2-3; D ambiguous. The ends were cut back, 2 bases at V and 2 bases at J, with 23 bases in the middle. The CDR3 is made up of 18 amino acids. CDR1 is GTSNPN and CDR2 is SVGIG in the germline V gene (reference sequence). Written as DNA, the CDR3 is TGTGCCTGGAGTATTGGAGCTGTCCCCCCTCGGGTCACAGATACGCAGTATTTT. Its protein product is CAWSIGAVPPRVTDTQYF.

V and J are TRBV21-1 and TRBJ2-1; TRBD1, the D gene given by the table, was not confirmed from the DNA. TRBV21-1 is labeled a pseudogene. The CDR3 is 16 amino acids. The DNA of the CDR3 is TGTGCCAGCAGCAAAGCTCTCGGACAGGGGTACAATGAGCAGTTCTTC. This codes for CASSKALGQGYNEQFF.

There are many counts of this clone. The J gene is TRBJ1-5, the V gene TRBV19, with TRBD1 identical over 7 bases. The length of the CDR3 is 14 residues. Looked up from germline, CDR1 is LNHDA and CDR2 is SQIVND (reference sequence). The trim removed 6 bases at V and 5 bases at J, leaving 7 bases unmatched. For the CDR3, the DNA is TGTGCCAGTAGGAACACAGGGGAACATCAGCCCCAGCATTTT. It specifies CASRNTGEHQPQHF.

This clone has only one observation. The chain is built from TRBV6-1 and TRBJ1-5, with D possibly TRBD1 on 5 matching bases. Trimming removed 3 bases from V and 3 bases from J, with 9 bases in between. Germline CDR1 MNHNS, CDR2 SASEGT. The CDR3 contains 14 residues. The CDR3 spells CASSDKQVNQPQHF. Here the CDR3 DNA reads TGTGCCAGCAGTGATAAACAGGTCAATCAGCCCCAGCATTTT.

J is TRBJ2-2 and V is TRBV2; 8 nucleotides line up with TRBD2. Germline V gene sequence: CDR1 SNHLY, CDR2 FYNNEI. CDR3 length equals 17 residues. Trimming took 2 bases from V and 8 from J; bases not matched to a gene: 13. The CDR3 loop reads CASSELAPGLGTGELFF. CDR3 nucleotides: TGTGCCAGCAGTGAACTTGCACCGGGACTAGGAACTGGGGAGCTGTTTTTT. The full variable domain, in which reference TRBV2 and TRBJ2-2 provide the parts outside the CDR3, is EPEVTQTPSHQVTQMGQEVILRCVPISNHLYFYWYRQILGQKVEFLVSFYNNEISEKSEIFDDQFSVERPDGSNFTLKIRSTKLEDSAMYFCASSELAPGLGTGELFFGEGSRLTVL.

The rearrangement uses TRBV29-1 and TRBJ2-3; 10 bases are a match to TRBD2. V was clipped by 5 bases and J by 6 bases; unmatched bases: 8. Germline V gene sequence: CDR1 SQVTM, CDR2 ANQGSEA. CDR3 length: 14 residues. In DNA form, the CDR3 reads TGCAGCGTTTCAGGTCTAGCGGGAGCGGATACGCAGTATTTT. This gives the protein CSVSGLAGADTQYF.

The chain links TRBV5-1 to TRBJ2-7, with TRBD2 identical over 8 bases. The CDR3 runs 14 residues. Germline CDR1 and CDR2: SGHRS and YFSETQ. Trimming took 4 bases from V and 6 from J; bases not matched to a gene: 9. DNA of the CDR3: TGCGCCAGCAGCGCGGGACTAGTCATCGGCGAGCAGTACTTC. Amino acid sequence: CASSAGLVIGEQYF.

This clone was seen just once. This chain uses TRBV10-3 with TRBJ1-3; 7 positions agree with TRBD1. The CDR3 sequence is 15 residues long. Germline V CDR1 and CDR2: ENHRY, SYGVKD. J lost 2 bases, V lost 6 bases, and 7 bases had no gene match. CDR3 residues: CAIRLGQAAGNTIYF. The CDR3 nucleotides read TGTGCCATCAGGCTAGGACAGGCTGCTGGAAACACCATATATTTT.

This chain connects TRBV7-9 to TRBJ1-3, with 12 bases lining up with TRBD1. Germline V lookup: CDR1 SEHNR, CDR2 FQNEAQ (reference sequence). The CDR3 spans 18 residues. The V and J ends lost 1 base and 0 bases, in that order; junction bases with no gene match: 4. The CDR3 loop is CASSLEWGQGASGNTIYF. The CDR3 DNA sequence: TGTGCCAGCAGCTTAGAGTGGGGACAGGGGGCCTCTGGAAACACCATATATTTT.

The V and J genes are TRBV7-2 and TRBJ1-6; 8 bases are shared with TRBD1. Germline values: CDR1 SGHTA, CDR2 FQGNSA. The length of the CDR3 is 16 residues. The V segment lost 4 bases and the J segment 4 bases; nucleotides outside the gene matches: 6. The CDR3 region has the DNA TGTGCCAGCAGCTCTCCCAGACAGGGGTATAATTCACCCCTCCACTTT. Encoded protein: CASSSPRQGYNSPLHF.

V is TRBV3-1 (or the pseudogene TRBV3-2) and J is TRBJ1-3; no firm D call. The CDR3 is 16 amino acids. CDR1 is LGHDT and CDR2 is YNNKEL in the germline V gene (reference sequence). V dropped 3 bases and J dropped 0 bases, with 12 bases sitting between them. The CDR3 sequence is CASSQPPRSSGNTIYF. For the CDR3, the DNA is TGTGCCAGCAGCCAGCCCCCTAGGAGCTCTGGAAACACCATATATTTT.

This chain links TRBV2 with TRBJ1-4, with D perhaps matching TRBD1 (6 bases). Germline CDR1 is SNHLY and CDR2 is FYNNEI. Trimming shortened V by 5 bases and J by 3 bases, and 10 bases separated the two germline ends. The CDR3 consists of 14 residues. For the CDR3, the DNA is TGTGCCAGCAGTTTGGACAGCGCTAATGAAAAACTGTTTTTT. Amino acids: CASSLDSANEKLFF.

The chain joins TRBV27 to TRBJ2-2, with TRBD2 as a possible D gene (6 bases). This CDR3 comprises 15 residues. The V end was cut by 4 bases, the J end by 2 bases, with 11 bases between. Germline CDR1 is MNHEY and CDR2 is SMNVEV (reference sequence). The CDR3 sequence: CASSSFGGNTGELFF. CDR3 sequence (DNA): TGTGCCAGCAGTTCATTCGGGGGAAACACCGGGGAGCTGTTTTTT.

This chain links TRBV5-4 with TRBJ2-1, with TRBD2 as a possible D gene (5 bases). Germline CDR1 and CDR2: SGHNT and YYREEE (reference sequence). This CDR3 spans 11 amino acids. The V gene lost 4 bases and the J gene lost 6 bases, with 5 bases spanning the gap. In DNA form, the CDR3 reads TGTGCCAGCAGCCGGGGCAATGAGCAGTTCTTC. It translates to CASSRGNEQFF.

The chain has TRBV6-5 and TRBJ2-7, with TRBD2 matching over 8 bases. V shed 2 bases, J shed 3 bases, and the junction held 6 bases outside the gene matches. The CDR3 consists of 15 residues. Germline values: CDR1 MNHEY, CDR2 SVGAGI. CDR3 amino acids: CASSYAAGGNYEQYF. DNA of the CDR3: TGTGCCAGCAGTTACGCCGCGGGAGGAAACTACGAGCAGTACTTC.

The V and J genes are TRBV5-1 and TRBJ2-2; perhaps TRBD1 as D (5 bases). Germline CDR1 is SGHRS and CDR2 is YFSETQ. V was pared by 6 bases and J by 0 bases, with 24 bases between. CDR3 length: 19 amino acids. CDR3 coding DNA: TGCGCCAGCAATTTGAGATCTGACAGCTGGCAGGCGAACACCGGGGAGCTGTTTTTT. Its protein product is CASNLRSDSWQANTGELFF. Drawing the rest from reference TRBV5-1 and TRBJ2-2, the complete variable domain is KAGVTQTPRYLIKTRGQQVTLSCSPISGHRSVSWYQQTPGQGLQFLFEYFSETQRNKGNFPGRFSGRQFSNSRSEMNVSTLELGDSALYLCASNLRSDSWQANTGELFFGEGSRLTVL.

The count of this clone is one. The chain carries TRBV3-1 (or the pseudogene TRBV3-2) and TRBJ1-1, with D possibly matching TRBD1 (5 bases). Germline CDR1 reads LGHDT; CDR2 reads YNNKEL (reference sequence). With 1 base removed from V and 5 bases from J, the gap between germline ends came to 11 bases. The CDR3 totals 14 residues. CDR3 protein: CASSQGGRVTEAFF. CDR3 sequence (DNA): TGTGCCAGCAGCCAAGGGGGCAGGGTGACTGAAGCTTTCTTT.

This clone has just one count. The chain is built from TRBV3-1 (or the pseudogene TRBV3-2) and TRBJ2-7; TRBD2 matches at 10 bases. CDR3 size: 15 residues. V lost 6 bases to trimming and J lost 3 bases; unmatched junction nucleotides: 8. Germline CDR1 is LGHDT and CDR2 is YNNKEL (reference sequence). The DNA of the CDR3 is TGTGCCAGCAGTGCGAGACTAGCGGGTGTCTACGAGCAGTACTTC. It specifies CASSARLAGVYEQYF.

The chain has TRBV6-1 and TRBJ2-1; 11 nucleotides agree with TRBD2. The ends lost 2 bases at V and 2 bases at J; junction bases unmatched: 5. CDR3 size: 17 residues. CDR1 is MNHNS, CDR2 SASEGT, per germline. The CDR3: CASSESGLAGTYNEQFF. The CDR3 region has the DNA TGTGCCAGCAGTGAATCTGGACTAGCGGGTACCTACAATGAGCAGTTCTTC.

The rearrangement joins TRBV20-1 to TRBJ2-2; 8 nucleotides agree with TRBD2. The V gene end was trimmed by 3 bases and the J gene end by 6 bases; junction bases not matched to a gene: 6. CDR3 length: 14 residues. The germline CDR1 and CDR2 sequences are DFQATT and SNEGSKA (reference sequence). The CDR3 bases are TGCAGTGCTAGTAGAGCGGGAGAGGCCGGGGAGCTGTTTTTT. Translating it yields CSASRAGEAGELFF.

The chain couples TRBV27 to TRBJ1-1; D is possibly TRBD1 (6 bases). The CDR3 length is 15 residues. Germline V gives CDR1 MNHEY, CDR2 SMNVEV (reference sequence). Trimming pared 4 bases from V and 4 bases from J, leaving 16 bases between. The CDR3 spells CASSSLTGPGTEAFF. The DNA for the CDR3 is TGTGCCAGCAGTTCCTTAACAGGGCCGGGCACTGAAGCTTTCTTT.

This rearrangement joins TRBV18 to TRBJ2-2; 8 positions agree with TRBD2. In germline, CDR1 is KGHSH, CDR2 LQKENI. V was pared by 3 bases and J by 7 bases, with 7 bases of the junction left unmatched. This CDR3 contains 15 residues. CDR3 loop: CASSPSSGNVGELFF. As DNA, the CDR3 is TGTGCCAGCTCACCCAGTAGCGGGAACGTCGGGGAGCTGTTTTTT.

A single count supports this clone. The gene calls are TRBV11-3 and TRBJ2-5, with D maybe TRBD2 (5 bases). The CDR3 is 16 amino acids. Germline lookup yields CDR1 SGHNT and CDR2 YENEEA. Trimming took 3 bases from V and 3 from J, leaving 17 bases between them. The CDR3 loop reads CASSLGELRGEETQYF. CDR3 nucleotide sequence: TGTGCCAGCAGCTTGGGAGAGCTCCGAGGTGAAGAGACCCAGTACTTC.

The genes are TRBV9 and TRBJ1-2; tentative D call: TRBD1 (6 bases). This CDR3 region has 14 residues. V lost 4 bases and J 5 bases, leaving 15 bases between the germline ends. In germline, CDR1 is SGDLS, CDR2 YYNGEE. CDR3 in DNA: TGTGCCAGCAGCCCCATTGGGGGGGCATATGGCTACACCTTC. This translates into CASSPIGGAYGYTF.

V usage is TRBV4-3 and J usage is TRBJ1-2; D gene uncertain. CDR1 is LGHNA and CDR2 is YSLEER in the germline V gene. The CDR3 sequence is 14 residues long. V was cut by 2 bases and J by 1 base, with 8 bases left in between. The CDR3 region has the DNA TGCGCCAGCAGCCAACAGTACAATAACTATGGCTACACCTTC. Translating gives CASSQQYNNYGYTF.

The rearrangement joins TRBV19 to TRBJ1-2; a possible D gene is TRBD1 (5 bases). This CDR3 spans 13 amino acids. CDR1 is LNHDA, CDR2 SQIVND, per germline (reference sequence). Between the trimmed V and J ends, which lost 7 bases and 6 bases, there was a span of 15 bases. CDR3 nucleotide sequence: TGTGCCAGTAATAGGGGAAGATTCGATGGCTACACCTTC. Its translation: CASNRGRFDGYTF.

The V and J genes are TRBV5-4 and TRBJ2-5; D is perhaps TRBD2 (6 bases). The V end was cut by 4 bases, the J end by 4 bases, with 20 bases between. This CDR3 comprises 16 residues. Germline CDR1 reads SGHNT; CDR2 reads YYREEE (reference sequence). The CDR3 reads CASSKGLPGAGETQYF. CDR3 DNA sequence: TGTGCCAGCAGCAAGGGACTTCCTGGGGCGGGAGAGACCCAGTACTTC.